A single sample is the source of the 24 T cell receptor beta chains below, sequenced in a study of T cell responses to AZD1222 COVID-19 vaccine. The method was immunoSEQ multiplex PCR; TCRdb's version includes in-frame clones alone and lacks a portion of them. The sample lists 70,000 to 95,000 clones, 86% occurring once. The input for sequencing was peripheral blood, taken 28 days after the second AZD1222 dose. These receptors came from an adult who received the AZD1222 COVID-19 vaccine.

This clone has only one observation. This chain uses TRBV29-1 with TRBJ2-1; 14 bases align to TRBD2. V lost 6 bases to trimming and J lost 0 bases; unmatched junction nucleotides: 7. This CDR3 has 17 residues. Germline assignment: CDR1 SQVTM and CDR2 ANQGSEA. The CDR3 protein is CSVRGLAGAPSYNEQFF. The CDR3 DNA reads as TGCAGCGTCCGGGGACTAGCGGGAGCCCCCTCCTACAATGAGCAGTTCTTC.

This clone was picked up one time. J is TRBJ2-7 and V is TRBV4-2; TRBD2 aligns across 10 bases. This CDR3 is built from 16 residues. V lost 0 bases, J lost 7 bases, and 9 bases stayed unmatched. Germline V CDR1 and CDR2: LGHNA, YNFKEQ. The CDR3 loop reads CASSQDLAGVLGEQYF. CDR3 in DNA: TGTGCCAGCAGCCAAGACCTAGCGGGAGTCTTGGGAGAGCAGTACTTC.

The V call is TRBV2, the J call TRBJ1-1, with 7 bases lining up with TRBD1. The CDR3 runs to 16 residues. The germline CDR1 and CDR2 sequences are SNHLY and FYNNEI. V was clipped by 5 bases and J by 2 bases; unmatched bases: 11. The CDR3 nucleotides are TGTGCCAGCAGTCCGGACAGGCTACTTTCTAACACTGAAGCTTTCTTT. It translates to CASSPDRLLSNTEAFF.

The chain recombines TRBV9 with TRBJ1-2; tentative D call: TRBD1 (6 bases). The CDR3 consists of 13 residues. Trimming pared 4 bases from V and 9 bases from J, leaving 16 bases between. Germline V gene data show CDR1 as SGDLS and CDR2 as YYNGEE. CDR3 DNA sequence: TGTGCCAGCAGCCCCGGCAACAGGGCGAGCTACACCTTC. Amino acid sequence: CASSPGNRASYTF.

The chain is built from TRBV4-2 and TRBJ1-1; 12 bases are a match to TRBD1. Germline V gene sequence: CDR1 LGHNA, CDR2 YNFKEQ. V gave up 3 bases and J gave up 1 base; unmatched junction bases: 9. This CDR3 is built from 18 residues. In nucleotides, the CDR3 is TGTGCCAGCAGCCACCCCCCGGGACAGGGGGCGACGAACACTGAAGCTTTCTTT. It is translated as CASSHPPGQGATNTEAFF.

This chain connects TRBV20-1 to TRBJ2-3; 7 nucleotides line up with TRBD2. V lost 3 bases and J lost 2; bases outside the gene matches: 5. The CDR3 contains 14 residues. Germline V gene lookup returns CDR1 DFQATT and CDR2 SNEGSKA (reference sequence). CDR3 nucleotide sequence: TGCAGTGCTAGTGGCGGGGGTTTCACAGATACGCAGTATTTT. It yields the protein CSASGGGFTDTQYF.

The chain is built from TRBV12-3 or TRBV12-4 and TRBJ1-2, with no clear D. There are 12 residues in the CDR3. V lost 2 bases, J lost 8 bases, and 9 bases lay in between. The CDR3 is CASSLYGEGYTF. The CDR3 DNA sequence: TGTGCCAGCAGTTTATACGGGGAGGGCTACACCTTC.

This rearrangement joins TRBV6-6 to TRBJ2-1; 7 nucleotides align to TRBD1. The CDR3 length is 14 residues. Trimming at V came to 4 bases and at J to 4 bases, leaving 4 bases not matched to a gene. Germline V gives CDR1 MNHNY, CDR2 SVGAGI (reference sequence). The CDR3 loop reads CASSLTGRYNEQFF. DNA of the CDR3: TGTGCCAGCAGTTTGACAGGGCGGTACAATGAGCAGTTCTTC.

The chain has TRBV3-1 (or the pseudogene TRBV3-2) and TRBJ1-5; D gene ambiguous. The CDR3 runs to 14 residues. Germline V gene sequence: CDR1 LGHDT, CDR2 YNNKEL (reference sequence). Trimming pared 1 base from V and 2 bases from J, leaving 6 bases between. The CDR3 nucleotides are TGTGCCAGCAGCCAAGTCTACCGCAATCAGCCCCAGCATTTT. Protein: CASSQVYRNQPQHF.

The chain recombines TRBV7-2 with TRBJ2-1; D may correspond to TRBD1 or TRBD2 (5 bases each). The CDR3 sequence is 14 residues long. Germline V gives CDR1 SGHTA, CDR2 FQGNSA. Trimming shortened V by 5 bases and J by 6 bases, and 14 bases separated the two germline ends. DNA of the CDR3: TGTGCCAGCAGCAAGGGGAGTAGCTTCAATGAGCAGTTCTTC. This gives the protein CASSKGSSFNEQFF.

The chain couples TRBV2 to TRBJ2-3, with a weak D call TRBD2 (7 bases). The CDR3 consists of 15 residues. The germline V gene encodes CDR1 SNHLY and CDR2 FYNNEI. V was trimmed by 5 bases and J by 4 bases, leaving 16 bases between them. CDR3 DNA sequence: TGTGCCAGCAGTCGAGAGGGGGGGGCAGCAGATACGCAGTATTTT. Its protein product is CASSREGGAADTQYF.

The rearrangement uses TRBV6-5 and TRBJ1-1; D is ambiguous. CDR1 MNHEY and CDR2 SVGAGI come from the germline V gene. Trimming removed 7 bases at V and 4 bases at J, with 13 bases between. The CDR3 is 13 residues long. Here the CDR3 DNA reads TGTGCCAGCATTAACGTCCCTGGCACTGAAGCTTTCTTT. Translated: CASINVPGTEAFF.

The genes are TRBV7-2 and TRBJ2-1, with D unresolved. The CDR3 length is 16 residues. Germline V gives CDR1 SGHTA, CDR2 FQGNSA. V gave up 2 bases and J gave up 3 bases, with 14 bases separating them. CDR3 sequence reads: CASSLTWSAVYNEQFF. CDR3 nucleotides: TGTGCCAGCAGCTTAACTTGGAGCGCCGTCTACAATGAGCAGTTCTTC.

The chain recombines TRBV4-3 with TRBJ1-6; 7 bases are a match to TRBD1. Trimming removed 0 bases from V and 7 bases from J; junction bases left unmatched: 9. The CDR3 is made up of 17 amino acids. The germline V gene encodes CDR1 LGHNA and CDR2 YSLEER. This CDR3 is CASSQETAGGMNSPLHF. The DNA for the CDR3 is TGCGCCAGCAGCCAAGAAACGGCAGGGGGTATGAATTCACCCCTCCACTTT.

This chain connects TRBV18 to TRBJ2-1, with 10 bases identical to TRBD1. This CDR3 comprises 14 residues. The V segment lost 0 bases and the J segment 8 bases; nucleotides outside the gene matches: 1. Germline lookup yields CDR1 KGHSH and CDR2 LQKENI. The chain's CDR3 is CASSPPGQGYEQFF. DNA of the CDR3: TGTGCCAGCTCACCACCGGGACAGGGGTATGAGCAGTTCTTC. Based on the CDR3 plus reference TRBV18 and TRBJ2-1, the full variable domain is NAGVMQNPRHLVRRRGQEARLRCSPMKGHSHVYWYRQLPEEGLKFMVYLQKENIIDESGMPKERFSAEFPKEGPSILRIQQVVRGDSAAYFCASSPPGQGYEQFFGPGTRLTVL.

The gene calls are TRBV28 and TRBJ2-6, with a weak D call TRBD2 (5 bases). Looked up from germline, CDR1 is MDHEN and CDR2 is SYDVKM. This CDR3 has 15 amino acids. V was trimmed by 4 bases and J by 2 bases, leaving 9 bases between them. CDR3 in DNA: TGTGCCAGCAGTTCCACGGGGACTGGGGCCAACGTCCTGACTTTC. This encodes CASSSTGTGANVLTF.

The chain carries TRBV5-1 and TRBJ2-1; D tentatively fits TRBD1 or TRBD2 (5 bases each). Germline values: CDR1 SGHRS, CDR2 YFSETQ. CDR3 size: 15 residues. V was trimmed by 4 bases and J by 6 bases, leaving 17 bases between them. The chain's CDR3 is CASSLGSPGGNEQFF. In DNA, the CDR3 is TGCGCCAGCAGCCTCGGATCCCCTGGGGGCAATGAGCAGTTCTTC.

The rearrangement uses TRBV7-9 and TRBJ1-5, with TRBD1 identical over 7 bases. The CDR3 length is 13 residues. With 3 bases clipped from V and 5 bases from J, the junction kept 1 base outside the gene matches. The germline V gene encodes CDR1 SEHNR and CDR2 FQNEAQ (reference sequence). CDR3 nucleotides: TGTGCCAGCAGCTTTCAGGGGGATCAGCCCCAGCATTTT. Its protein is CASSFQGDQPQHF.

This chain uses TRBV6-5 with TRBJ2-3; no definite D call. Germline V gene data show CDR1 as MNHEY and CDR2 as SVGAGI. This CDR3 comprises 14 residues. The V end lost 0 bases, the J end lost 0 bases, and 4 bases lay between the germline ends. CDR3 coding DNA: TGTGCCAGCAGTTACTCGATGAGCACAGATACGCAGTATTTT. It codes for CASSYSMSTDTQYF.

This clone has just one count. This chain uses TRBV4-1 with TRBJ1-1; weak D call: TRBD1 (5 bases). The V gene's germline CDR1 is MGHRA and CDR2 YSYEKL. This CDR3 is built from 15 residues. V was shortened by 5 bases and J by 4 bases, with 17 bases between the two germline ends. Here the CDR3 reads CASSTEVGGSTEAFF. In nucleotides, the CDR3 is TGCGCCAGCAGCACGGAGGTTGGGGGGAGCACTGAAGCTTTCTTT.

This clone was seen only once. This chain's CDR3 is CASSYELAGVGEQFF. DNA for the CDR3: TGTGCCAGCAGTTACGAACTAGCGGGAGTTGGGGAGCAGTTCTTC. The genes are TRBV6-2 or TRBV6-3 and TRBJ2-1; 11 positions match TRBD2. Germline loops: CDR1 MNHEY, CDR2 SVGEGT. This CDR3 spans 15 amino acids. The junction had 7 bases not matched to a gene; V was cut back by 2 bases and J by 10 bases.

The chain links TRBV6-5 to TRBJ1-2; 9 nucleotides align to TRBD1. Losses at the gene ends were 7 bases for V and 8 bases for J; bases not matched to a gene: 11. Germline-derived CDR1 and CDR2 are MNHEY and SVGAGI. The CDR3 extends over 14 amino acids. The CDR3 coding sequence is TGTGCCAGCACCCCCGAACAGGGGGCACGCGGCTACACCTTC. This gives the protein CASTPEQGARGYTF.

The chain links TRBV7-6 to TRBJ2-1, with 7 bases aligning to TRBD2. The CDR3 has 15 amino acids. The junction had 8 bases not matched to a gene; V was cut back by 6 bases and J by 3 bases. Germline CDR1 and CDR2: SGHVS and FNYEAQ. CDR3 in amino acids: CASRGGTGNYNEQFF. In DNA form, the CDR3 reads TGTGCCAGCAGGGGGGGGACGGGGAACTACAATGAGCAGTTCTTC.

The chain links TRBV6-8 to TRBJ2-2; no reliable D call. V lost 7 bases, J lost 0 bases, and 6 bases lay in between. The CDR3 spans 13 residues. CDR1 and CDR2 (germline): MNHGY, SAAAGT. The CDR3 DNA reads TGTGCCAGCAAAACCCCGAACACCGGGGAGCTGTTTTTT. As protein: CASKTPNTGELFF.